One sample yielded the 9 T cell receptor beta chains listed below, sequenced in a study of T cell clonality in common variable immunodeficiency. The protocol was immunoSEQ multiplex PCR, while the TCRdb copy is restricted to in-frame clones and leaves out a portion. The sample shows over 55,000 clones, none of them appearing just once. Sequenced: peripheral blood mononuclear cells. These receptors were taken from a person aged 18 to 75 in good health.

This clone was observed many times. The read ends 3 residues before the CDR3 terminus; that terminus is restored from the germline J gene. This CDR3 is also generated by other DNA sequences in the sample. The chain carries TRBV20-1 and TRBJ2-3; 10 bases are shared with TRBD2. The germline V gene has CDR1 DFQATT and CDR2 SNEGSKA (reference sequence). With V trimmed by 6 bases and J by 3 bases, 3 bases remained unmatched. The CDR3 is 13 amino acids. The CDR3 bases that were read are TGCAGTGCGACGACTAGCGGGACAGATACG. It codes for CSATTSGTDT. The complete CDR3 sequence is CSATTSGTDTQYF.

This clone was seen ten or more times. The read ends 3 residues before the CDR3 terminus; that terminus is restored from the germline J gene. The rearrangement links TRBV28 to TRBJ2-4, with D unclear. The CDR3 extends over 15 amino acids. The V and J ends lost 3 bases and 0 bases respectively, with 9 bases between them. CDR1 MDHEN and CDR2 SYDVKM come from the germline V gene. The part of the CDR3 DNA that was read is TGTGCCAGCAGTTTGGGCAGTTTAGCCAAAAACATT. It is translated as CASSLGSLAKNI. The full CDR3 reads CASSLGSLAKNIQYF.

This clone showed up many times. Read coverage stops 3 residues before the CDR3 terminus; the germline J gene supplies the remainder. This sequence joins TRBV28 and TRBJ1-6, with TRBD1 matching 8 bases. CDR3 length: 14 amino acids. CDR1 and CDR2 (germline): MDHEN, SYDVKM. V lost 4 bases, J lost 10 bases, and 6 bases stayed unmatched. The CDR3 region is CASSSGQGPSPLHF. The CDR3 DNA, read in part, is TGTGCCAGCAGTTCCGGACAGGGACCCTCACCC.

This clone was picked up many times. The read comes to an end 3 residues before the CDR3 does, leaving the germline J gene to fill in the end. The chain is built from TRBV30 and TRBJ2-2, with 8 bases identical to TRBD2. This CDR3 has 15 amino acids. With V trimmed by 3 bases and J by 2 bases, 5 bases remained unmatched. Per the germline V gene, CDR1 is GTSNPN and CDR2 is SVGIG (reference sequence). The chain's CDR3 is CAWRGLGHNTGELFF. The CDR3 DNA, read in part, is TGTGCCTGGAGGGGACTAGGGCATAACACCGGGGAG. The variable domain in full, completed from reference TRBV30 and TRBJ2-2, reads SQTIHQWPATLVQPVGSPLSLECTVEGTSNPNLYWYRQAAGRGLQLLFYSVGIGQISSEVPQNLSASRPQDRQFILSSKKLLLSDSGFYLCAWRGLGHNTGELFFGEGSRLTVL.

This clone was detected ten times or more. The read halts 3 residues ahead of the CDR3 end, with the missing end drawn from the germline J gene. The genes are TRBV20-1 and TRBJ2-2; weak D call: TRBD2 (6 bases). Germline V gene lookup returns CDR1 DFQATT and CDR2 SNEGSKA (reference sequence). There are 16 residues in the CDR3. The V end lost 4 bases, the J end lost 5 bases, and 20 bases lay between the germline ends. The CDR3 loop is CSANVPPFAGTGELFF. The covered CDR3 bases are TGCAGTGCTAATGTACCTCCCTTCGCGGGGACCGGGGAG.

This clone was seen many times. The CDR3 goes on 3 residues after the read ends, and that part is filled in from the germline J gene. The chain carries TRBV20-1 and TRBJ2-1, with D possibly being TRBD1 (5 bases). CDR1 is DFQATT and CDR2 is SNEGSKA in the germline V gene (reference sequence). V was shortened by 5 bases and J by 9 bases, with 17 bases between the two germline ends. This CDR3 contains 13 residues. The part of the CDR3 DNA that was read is TGCAGTGCTGACACAGGACCCAACGGTGAG. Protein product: CSADTGPNGE. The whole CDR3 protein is CSADTGPNGEQFF.

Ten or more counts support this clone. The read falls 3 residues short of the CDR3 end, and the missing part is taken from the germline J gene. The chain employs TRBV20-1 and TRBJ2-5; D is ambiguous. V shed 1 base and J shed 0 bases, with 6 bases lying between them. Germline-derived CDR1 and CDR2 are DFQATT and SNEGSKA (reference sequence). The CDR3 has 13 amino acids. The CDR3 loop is CSARVLYQETQYF. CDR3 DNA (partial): TGCAGTGCTAGAGTTTTATACCAAGAGACC.

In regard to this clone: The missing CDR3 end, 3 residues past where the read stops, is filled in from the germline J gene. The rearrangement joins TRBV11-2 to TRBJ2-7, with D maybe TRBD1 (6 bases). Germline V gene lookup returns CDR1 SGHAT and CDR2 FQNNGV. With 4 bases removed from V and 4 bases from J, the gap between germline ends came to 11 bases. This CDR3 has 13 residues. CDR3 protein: CASSSQGLYEQYF. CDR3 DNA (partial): TGTGCCAGCAGCTCCCAGGGGTTGTACGAG. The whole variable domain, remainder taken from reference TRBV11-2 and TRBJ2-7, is EAGVAQSPRYKIIEKRQSVAFWCNPISGHATLYWYQQILGQGPKLLIQFQNNGVVDDSQLPKDRFSAERLKGVDSTLKIQPAKLEDSAVYLCASSSQGLYEQYFGPGTRLTVT.

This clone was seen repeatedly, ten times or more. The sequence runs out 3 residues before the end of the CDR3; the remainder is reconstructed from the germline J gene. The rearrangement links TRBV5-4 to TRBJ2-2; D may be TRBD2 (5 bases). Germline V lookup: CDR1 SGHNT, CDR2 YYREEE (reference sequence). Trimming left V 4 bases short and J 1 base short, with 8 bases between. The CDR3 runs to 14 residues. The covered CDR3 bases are TGTGCCAGCAGCGCGGGCCGGAACACCGGGGAG. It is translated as CASSAGRNTGE. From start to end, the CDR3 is CASSAGRNTGELFF.